The 18 T cell receptor beta chains reported below all come from one sample, sequenced in a study of beta chain features in type 1 diabetes (dated by TCRdb to 2016 to 2019). General study outcomes and caveats: A moderate but significant shortening of TCRB CDR3 length was observed in type 1 diabetes patients in all four CD4+ subsets.

Antigen specificity for these receptors is unknown. The receptor library was made with the immunoSEQ multiplex PCR assay. The High Capacity cDNA Reverse Transcription Kit was used to reverse transcribe all of the isolated RNA, meaning that expressed TCRB transcripts were what got sequenced. Imported from immuneACCESS, the table was reduced by TCRdb to in-frame sequences with V and J called. These copies leave out some clones; in studies compared against another copy, an unresolved V gene accounts for under half, and the cause of the remainder is not known. The sample table records hundreds of thousands of clones; around an eighth of these occur just once. In total, the top ten clones hold roughly 0.04% of the sample. Sequencing used naive CD4+ T cells from blood. Reading the label with the study, this specimen's cell subset or site is: true naive CD4+ T cells. The receptors were sampled from a man younger than 35 with type 1 diabetes.

V and J are TRBV30 and TRBJ1-5, with D perhaps matching TRBD1 (5 bases). V shed 5 bases and J shed 3 bases, with 8 bases lying between them. Germline V gene sequence: CDR1 GTSNPN, CDR2 SVGIG (reference sequence). This CDR3 has 12 residues. For the CDR3, the DNA is TGTGCCTGGGGGACCTTCAATCAGCCCCAGCATTTT. Its protein product is CAWGTFNQPQHF.

This clone was detected only a few times. The V gene is TRBV28, the J gene TRBJ1-2; D is uncertain. The CDR3 consists of 14 residues. V gave up 7 bases and J gave up 3 bases, with 15 bases separating them. The V gene's germline CDR1 is MDHEN and CDR2 SYDVKM. CDR3 in amino acids: CASTKGRSDYGYTF. DNA of the CDR3: TGTGCCAGCACTAAGGGCCGCAGTGACTATGGCTACACCTTC.

This clone appeared a few times. The chain uses TRBV28 and TRBJ1-1, with 8 bases matching TRBD1. Trimming took 9 bases from V and 3 from J; bases not matched to a gene: 6. From germline, CDR1 is MDHEN and CDR2 SYDVKM. The CDR3 is 13 amino acids. CDR3 sequence reads: CASGQGDHTEAFF. The CDR3 DNA sequence: TGTGCCAGTGGACAGGGAGACCACACTGAAGCTTTCTTT. The full variable domain, its missing parts supplied by reference TRBV28 and TRBJ1-1, is DVKVTQSSRYLVKRTGEKVFLECVQDMDHENMFWYRQDPGLGLRLIYFSYDVKMKEKGDIPEGYSVSREKKERFSLILESASTNQTSMYLCASGQGDHTEAFFGQGTRLTVV.

This chain connects TRBV20-1 to TRBJ2-7; D tentatively reads TRBD1 or TRBD2 (5 bases each). Trimming left V 3 bases short and J 13 bases short, with 13 bases between. The CDR3 loop spans 10 amino acids. Germline V lookup: CDR1 DFQATT, CDR2 SNEGSKA (reference sequence). The CDR3 sequence: CSASFVGAYF. CDR3 nucleotide sequence: TGCAGTGCTAGTTTTGTCGGGGCTTACTTC.

The chain carries TRBV21-1 and TRBJ2-3; whether TRBD2, the table's D call, matches the DNA was not checked. TRBV21-1 corresponds to a pseudogene. This CDR3 has 18 amino acids. The CDR3 coding sequence is TGTGCCAGCAGCCCCGAGAGGGAGCGGGAGGTGAGCACAGATACGCAGTATTTT. Its protein product is CASSPEREREVSTDTQYF.

The chain joins TRBV5-1 to TRBJ1-4; maybe TRBD1 (5 bases). The ends were cut back, 0 bases at V and 4 bases at J, with 7 bases in the middle. The germline CDR1 and CDR2 sequences are SGHRS and YFSETQ. This CDR3 has 14 amino acids. In DNA form, the CDR3 reads TGCGCCAGCAGCTTGGGCAGGGATAATGAAAAACTGTTTTTT. Its protein is CASSLGRDNEKLFF.

This clone has more than one count but fewer than ten. V and J are TRBV6-6 and TRBJ2-3; maybe TRBD2 (5 bases). Trimming stripped 0 bases from V and 6 bases from J, with 13 bases between. Germline V gene sequence: CDR1 MNHNY, CDR2 SVGAGI (reference sequence). CDR3 size: 15 residues. This CDR3 is CASSYSGLASDTQYF. The CDR3 nucleotides read TGTGCCAGCAGTTACTCAGGTCTAGCTTCCGATACGCAGTATTTT.

A few counts support this clone. The rearrangement joins TRBV5-4 to TRBJ1-2; TRBD1 matches 7 bases. There are 14 residues in the CDR3. Germline V gene sequence: CDR1 SGHNT, CDR2 YYREEE (reference sequence). V lost 4 bases, J lost 1 base, and 4 bases stayed unmatched. The CDR3 nucleotides are TGTGCCAGCAGCGACAGGGAACTTAACTATGGCTACACCTTC. Translated, it gives CASSDRELNYGYTF.

The chain is built from TRBV7-7 and TRBJ2-2; D is unresolved. CDR1 SSHAT and CDR2 FNYEAQ come from the germline V gene (reference sequence). The CDR3 contains 10 residues. The CDR3 sequence is CASRPGELFF. The DNA for the CDR3 is TGTGCTAGCCGGCCCGGGGAGCTGTTTTTT.

This clone has only a few counts. V is TRBV9 and J is TRBJ2-1; D is perhaps TRBD2 (5 bases). The CDR3 has 14 amino acids. Trimming took 0 bases from V and 3 from J, leaving 7 bases between them. The germline V gene encodes CDR1 SGDLS and CDR2 YYNGEE. The CDR3 region is CASSVESGYNEQFF. Written as DNA, the CDR3 is TGTGCCAGCAGCGTAGAAAGCGGCTACAATGAGCAGTTCTTC.

This clone was counted between two and nine times. This sequence joins TRBV30 and TRBJ1-2; 7 nucleotides align to TRBD1. CDR1 GTSNPN and CDR2 SVGIG come from the germline V gene (reference sequence). Trimming at V came to 6 bases and at J to 3 bases, leaving 7 bases not matched to a gene. This CDR3 has 13 residues. The CDR3 DNA follows: TGTGCCTGCTCGACAGGGTTCGACTATGGCTACACCTTC. Translating it yields CACSTGFDYGYTF.

Notes on this clone: The same CDR3 arises from other DNA sequences in this sample as well. The rearrangement links TRBV2 to TRBJ1-2; no definite D call. The CDR3 length is 11 residues. The V and J ends lost 5 bases and 8 bases respectively, with 9 bases between them. Germline V CDR1 and CDR2: SNHLY, FYNNEI. This CDR3 reads CASSPLGGYTF. The DNA for the CDR3 is TGTGCCAGCAGTCCACTTGGCGGCTACACCTTC.

The chain carries TRBV25-1 and TRBJ1-2, with D possibly matching TRBD1 (6 bases). Per germline, CDR1 MGHDK and CDR2 SYGVNS. CDR3 length: 13 residues. The V gene lost 3 bases and the J gene lost 8 bases, with 13 bases spanning the gap. The CDR3 nucleotides are TGTGCCAGCAGTGATCAGGGGTATACAGGCTACACCTTC. It encodes CASSDQGYTGYTF.

This clone was recorded a few times. The V gene is TRBV7-6, the J gene TRBJ1-2; D may be TRBD1 (5 bases). Germline CDR1 is SGHVS and CDR2 is FNYEAQ. This CDR3 region has 15 residues. With 2 bases removed from V and 7 bases from J, the gap between germline ends came to 17 bases. The CDR3 sequence is CASSLLDSSTGGYTF. The CDR3 coding sequence is TGTGCCAGCAGCTTACTCGACAGTTCAACGGGTGGCTACACCTTC.

This clone was seen a handful of times. V gene TRBV7-9 combines with J gene TRBJ2-3, with D hard to call. V lost 3 bases and J lost 7, with 11 bases in between. The CDR3 consists of 13 residues. Germline V gene sequence: CDR1 SEHNR, CDR2 FQNEAQ (reference sequence). This CDR3 is CASSFNSPHTQYF. The DNA for the CDR3 is TGTGCCAGCAGCTTTAACAGTCCCCATACGCAGTATTTT.

V gene TRBV6-4 combines with J gene TRBJ2-1, with 15 bases fitting TRBD2. Germline CDR1 is MRHNA and CDR2 is SNTAGT. After removal of 6 bases from V and 4 bases from J, the junction contained 7 bases not matched to a gene. This CDR3 contains 17 residues. The CDR3 DNA is TGTGCCAGCAGCCCTAGGACTAGCGGGAGGGCATACAATGAGCAGTTCTTC. Its translation is CASSPRTSGRAYNEQFF.

V is TRBV5-1 and J is TRBJ2-3; D not certain. The CDR3 is 14 residues long. V lost 4 bases, J lost 0 bases, and 9 bases lay in between. CDR1 and CDR2 from the germline V gene are SGHRS and YFSETQ. The CDR3 DNA sequence: TGCGCCAGCAGCCAGGAGATAAGCACAGATACGCAGTATTTT. Translation: CASSQEISTDTQYF.

In its sample, this clone was seen a few times. The gene calls are TRBV28 and TRBJ1-5; weak D call: TRBD1 (6 bases). V was cut by 6 bases and J by 7 bases, with 13 bases left in between. Germline-derived CDR1 and CDR2 are MDHEN and SYDVKM. This CDR3 spans 13 amino acids. CDR3 sequence (DNA): TGTGCCAGCAGCCAGGGGCCTCCACAGCCCCAGCATTTT. Its translation is CASSQGPPQPQHF.